This TCR beta chain is drawn from a study of blood T cells in healthy people across ages. Trimming cost V 7 bases and J 5 bases; bases outside gene matches: 9. The CDR3 runs 13 residues. Germline V gene sequence: CDR1 SQVTM, CDR2 ANQGSEA. Healthy Russian Caucasian donors spanned ages about 6 to 100 years. The authors extracted at least 5.5 micrograms of total RNA per sample. In its sample, this clonotype was seen a few times. A J-beta primer mix and a sample-barcoded 5' primer were used in a second PCR of about 7 to 11 cycles. MiXCR, run by TCRdb on the 5' RACE reads, gives a single entry per CDR3 protein. The sample carries over 700,000 distinct CDR3 sequences, roughly 25% recorded once. These data also formed part of another study, on T cells of mothers and their children. From that report: Mothers and children who were related shared slightly more overlap than unrelated pairs, but not significantly more. The authors found no persistent microchimeric T cell clones.

The chain combines TRBV29-1 with TRBJ2-7, with 9 bases matching TRBD2. The TCR was taken from a boy aged 5-17 years in good health. Sequenced material: blood. CDR3 in DNA: TGCAGCGGTCTTTTTAGCGGGAGCCACGAGCAGTACTTC. Its protein is CSGLFSGSHEQYF.